This T cell receptor beta chain was sequenced during a study of Ad26.COV2.S vaccination and SARS-CoV-2 variants. Measured with immunoSEQ multiplex PCR; TCRdb has only the in-frame clones, and not every one. The sample shows over 100,000 clones, over 60% of them seen only once. The V gene lost 3 bases and the J gene lost 3 bases, with 6 bases spanning the gap. The CDR3 runs 12 residues. This sample comprised peripheral blood, obtained after recovery from COVID-19. This TCR was sampled from a human donor who had recovered from COVID-19. V gene TRBV12-3 or TRBV12-4 combines with J gene TRBJ2-7; the D is unclear. The CDR3 is CASSLPNYEQYF. Written as DNA, the CDR3 is TGTGCCAGCAGTTTGCCCAACTACGAGCAGTACTTC.